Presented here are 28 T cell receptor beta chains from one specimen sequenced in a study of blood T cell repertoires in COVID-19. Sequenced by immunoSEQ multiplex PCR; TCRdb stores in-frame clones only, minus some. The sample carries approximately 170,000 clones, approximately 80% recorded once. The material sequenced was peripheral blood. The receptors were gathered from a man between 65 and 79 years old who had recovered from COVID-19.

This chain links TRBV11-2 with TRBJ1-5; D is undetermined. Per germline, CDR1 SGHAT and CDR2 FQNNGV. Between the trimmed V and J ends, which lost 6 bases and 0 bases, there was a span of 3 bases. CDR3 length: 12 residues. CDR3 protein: CASSHSNQPQHF. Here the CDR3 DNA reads TGTGCCAGCAGTCATAGCAATCAGCCCCAGCATTTT.

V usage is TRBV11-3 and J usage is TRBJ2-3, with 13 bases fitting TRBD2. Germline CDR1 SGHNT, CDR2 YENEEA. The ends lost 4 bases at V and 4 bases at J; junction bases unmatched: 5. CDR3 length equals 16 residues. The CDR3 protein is CASSSRLAGGPDTQYF. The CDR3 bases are TGTGCCAGCAGCTCCCGACTAGCGGGAGGCCCAGATACGCAGTATTTT.

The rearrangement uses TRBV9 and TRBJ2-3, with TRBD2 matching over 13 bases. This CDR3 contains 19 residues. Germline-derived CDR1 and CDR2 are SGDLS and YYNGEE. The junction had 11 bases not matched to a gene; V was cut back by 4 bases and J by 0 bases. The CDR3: CASSRDPTTSGRSTDTQYF. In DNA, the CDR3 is TGTGCCAGCAGCCGGGACCCGACGACTAGCGGGAGGAGCACAGATACGCAGTATTTT.

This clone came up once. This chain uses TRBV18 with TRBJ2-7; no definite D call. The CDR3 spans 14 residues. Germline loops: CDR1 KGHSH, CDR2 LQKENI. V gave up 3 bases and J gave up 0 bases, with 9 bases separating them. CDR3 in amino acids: CASSPFRISYEQYF. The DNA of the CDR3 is TGTGCCAGCTCACCCTTCAGAATCTCCTACGAGCAGTACTTC.

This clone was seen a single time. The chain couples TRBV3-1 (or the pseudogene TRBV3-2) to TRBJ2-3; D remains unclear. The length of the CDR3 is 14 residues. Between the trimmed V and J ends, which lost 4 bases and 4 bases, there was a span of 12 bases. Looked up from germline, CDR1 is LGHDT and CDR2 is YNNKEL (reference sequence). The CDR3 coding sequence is TGTGCCAGCAGCCTACAGTCGTGGGCAGATACGCAGTATTTT. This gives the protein CASSLQSWADTQYF.

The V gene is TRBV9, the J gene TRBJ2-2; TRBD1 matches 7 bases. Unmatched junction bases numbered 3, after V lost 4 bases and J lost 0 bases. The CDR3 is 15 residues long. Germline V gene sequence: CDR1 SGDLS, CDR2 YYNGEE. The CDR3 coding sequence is TGTGCCAGCAGCAACACAGGGGCGAACACCGGGGAGCTGTTTTTT. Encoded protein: CASSNTGANTGELFF. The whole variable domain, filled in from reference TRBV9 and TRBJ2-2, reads DSGVTQTPKHLITATGQRVTLRCSPRSGDLSVYWYQQSLDQGLQFLIQYYNGEERAKGNILERFSAQQFPDLHSELNLSSLELGDSALYFCASSNTGANTGELFFGEGSRLTVL.

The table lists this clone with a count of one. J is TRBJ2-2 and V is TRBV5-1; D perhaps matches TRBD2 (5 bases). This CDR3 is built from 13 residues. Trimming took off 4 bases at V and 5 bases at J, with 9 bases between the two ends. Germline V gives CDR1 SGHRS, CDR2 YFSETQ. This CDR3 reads CASSKQRTGELFF. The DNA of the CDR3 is TGCGCCAGCAGCAAACAGCGGACCGGGGAGCTGTTTTTT.

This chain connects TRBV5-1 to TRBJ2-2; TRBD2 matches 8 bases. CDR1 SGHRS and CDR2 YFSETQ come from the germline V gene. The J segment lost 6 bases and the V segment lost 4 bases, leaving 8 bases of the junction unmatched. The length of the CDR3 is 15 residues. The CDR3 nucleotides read TGCGCCAGCAGCCAGGGGACTAGGACGGCCGGGGAGCTGTTTTTT. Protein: CASSQGTRTAGELFF.

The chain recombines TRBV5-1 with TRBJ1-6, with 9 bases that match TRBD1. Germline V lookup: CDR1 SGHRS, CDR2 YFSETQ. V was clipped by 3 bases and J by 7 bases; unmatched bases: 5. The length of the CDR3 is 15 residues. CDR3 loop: CASSSQGAGNSPLHF. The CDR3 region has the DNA TGCGCCAGCAGCTCACAGGGGGCTGGAAATTCACCCCTCCACTTT.

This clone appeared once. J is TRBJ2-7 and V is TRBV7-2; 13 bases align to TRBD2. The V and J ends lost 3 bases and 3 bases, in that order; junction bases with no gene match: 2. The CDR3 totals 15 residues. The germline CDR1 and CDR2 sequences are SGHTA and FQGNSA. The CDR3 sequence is CASSLRTSGGYEQYF. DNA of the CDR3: TGTGCCAGCAGCTTGCGGACTAGCGGGGGCTACGAGCAGTACTTC.

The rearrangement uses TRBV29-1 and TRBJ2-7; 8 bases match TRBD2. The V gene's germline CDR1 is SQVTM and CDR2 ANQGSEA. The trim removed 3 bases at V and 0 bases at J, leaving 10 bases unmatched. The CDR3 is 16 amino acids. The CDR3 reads CSVEVPSGRDSYEQYF. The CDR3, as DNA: TGCAGCGTTGAGGTCCCATCCGGGAGGGACTCCTACGAGCAGTACTTC.

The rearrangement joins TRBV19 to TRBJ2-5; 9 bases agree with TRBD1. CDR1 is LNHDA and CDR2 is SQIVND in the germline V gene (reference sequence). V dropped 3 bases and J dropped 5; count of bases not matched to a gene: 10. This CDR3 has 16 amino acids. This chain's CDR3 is CASSIPGQGFRETQYF. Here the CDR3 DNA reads TGTGCCAGTAGTATTCCGGGACAGGGATTTAGGGAGACCCAGTACTTC.

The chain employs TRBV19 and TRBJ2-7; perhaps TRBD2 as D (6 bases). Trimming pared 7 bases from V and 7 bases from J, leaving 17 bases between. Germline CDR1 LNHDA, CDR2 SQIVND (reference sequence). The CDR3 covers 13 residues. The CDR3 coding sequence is TGTGCCAGTACTCCGCGGGGCACATGGGAGCAGTACTTC. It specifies CASTPRGTWEQYF.

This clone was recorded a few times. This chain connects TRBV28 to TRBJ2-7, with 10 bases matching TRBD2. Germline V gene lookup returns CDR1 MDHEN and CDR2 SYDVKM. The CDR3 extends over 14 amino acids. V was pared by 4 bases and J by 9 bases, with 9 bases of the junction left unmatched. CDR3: CASSSPPSGSSQYF. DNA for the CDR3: TGTGCCAGCAGTTCCCCACCTAGCGGGAGTTCGCAGTACTTC.

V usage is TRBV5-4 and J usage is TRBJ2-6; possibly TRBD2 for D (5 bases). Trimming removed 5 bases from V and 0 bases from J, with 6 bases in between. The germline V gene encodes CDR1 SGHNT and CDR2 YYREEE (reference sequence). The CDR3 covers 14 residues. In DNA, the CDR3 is TGTGCCAGCAGACGGGACTCTGGGGCCAACGTCCTGACTTTC. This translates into CASRRDSGANVLTF.

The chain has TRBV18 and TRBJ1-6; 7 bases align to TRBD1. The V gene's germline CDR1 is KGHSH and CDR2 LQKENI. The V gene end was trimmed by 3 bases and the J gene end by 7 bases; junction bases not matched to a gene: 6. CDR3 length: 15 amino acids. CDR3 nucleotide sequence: TGTGCCAGCTCACCCGGACAGGCGGAAAATTCACCCCTCCACTTT. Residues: CASSPGQAENSPLHF.

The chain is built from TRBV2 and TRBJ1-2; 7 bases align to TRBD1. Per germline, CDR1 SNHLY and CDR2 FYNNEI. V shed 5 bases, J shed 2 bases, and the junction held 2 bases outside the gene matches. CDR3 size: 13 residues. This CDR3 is CASSSTGNYGYTF. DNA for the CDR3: TGTGCCAGCAGTTCGACAGGGAACTATGGCTACACCTTC.

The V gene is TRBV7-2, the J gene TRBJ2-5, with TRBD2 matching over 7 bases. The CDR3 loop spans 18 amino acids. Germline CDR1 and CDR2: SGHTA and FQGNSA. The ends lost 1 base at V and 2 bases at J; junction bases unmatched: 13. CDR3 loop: CASSLGVRGGSGQETQYF. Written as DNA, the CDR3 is TGTGCCAGCAGCTTAGGAGTTAGAGGCGGGAGCGGTCAAGAGACCCAGTACTTC.

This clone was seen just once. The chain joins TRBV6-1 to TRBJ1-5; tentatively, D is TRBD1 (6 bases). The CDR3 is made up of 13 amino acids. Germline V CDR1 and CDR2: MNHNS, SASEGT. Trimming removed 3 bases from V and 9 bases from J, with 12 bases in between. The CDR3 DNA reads TGTGCCAGCAGTGAGGACAGTGTACGGCCCCAGCATTTT. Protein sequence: CASSEDSVRPQHF.

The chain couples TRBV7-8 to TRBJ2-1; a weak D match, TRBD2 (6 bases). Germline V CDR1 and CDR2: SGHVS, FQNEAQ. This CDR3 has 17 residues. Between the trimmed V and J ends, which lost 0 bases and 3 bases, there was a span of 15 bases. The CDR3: CASSLAGGRTFYNEQFF. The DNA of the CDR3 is TGTGCCAGCAGCTTAGCCGGAGGGCGGACCTTCTACAATGAGCAGTTCTTC.

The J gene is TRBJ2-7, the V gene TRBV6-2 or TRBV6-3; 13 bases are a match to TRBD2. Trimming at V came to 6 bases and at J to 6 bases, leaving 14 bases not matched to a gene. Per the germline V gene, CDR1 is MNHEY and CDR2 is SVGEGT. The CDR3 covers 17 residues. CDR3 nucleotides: TGTGCCAGCAGCTCCCTCCGGAGACTAGCGGGAGGCGGCGAGCAGTACTTC. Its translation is CASSSLRRLAGGGEQYF.

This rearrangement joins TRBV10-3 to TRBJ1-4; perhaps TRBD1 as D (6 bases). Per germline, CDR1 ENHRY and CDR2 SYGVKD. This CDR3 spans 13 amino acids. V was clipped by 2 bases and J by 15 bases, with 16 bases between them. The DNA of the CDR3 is TGTGCCATCAGTGAGGGACTGGGAGGGACATTGTTTTTT. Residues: CAISEGLGGTLFF.

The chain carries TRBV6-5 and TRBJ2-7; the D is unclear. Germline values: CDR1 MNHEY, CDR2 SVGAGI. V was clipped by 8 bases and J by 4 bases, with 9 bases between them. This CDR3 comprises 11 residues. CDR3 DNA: TGTGCCAGCGGAGATAATTACGAGCAGTACTTC. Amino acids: CASGDNYEQYF.

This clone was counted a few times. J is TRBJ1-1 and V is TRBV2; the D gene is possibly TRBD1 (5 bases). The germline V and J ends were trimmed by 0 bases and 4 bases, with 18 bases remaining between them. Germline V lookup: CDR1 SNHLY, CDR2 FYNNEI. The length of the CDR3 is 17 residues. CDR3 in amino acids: CASSEATRIYGGTEAFF. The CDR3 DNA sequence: TGTGCCAGCAGTGAAGCAACAAGGATTTACGGGGGCACTGAAGCTTTCTTT.

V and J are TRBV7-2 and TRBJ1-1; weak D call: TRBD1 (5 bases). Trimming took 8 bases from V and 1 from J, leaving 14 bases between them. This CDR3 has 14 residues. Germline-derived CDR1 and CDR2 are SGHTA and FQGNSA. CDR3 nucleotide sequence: TGTGCCAGCGCGGTTTCGGGGGAGAACACTGAAGCTTTCTTT. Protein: CASAVSGENTEAFF.

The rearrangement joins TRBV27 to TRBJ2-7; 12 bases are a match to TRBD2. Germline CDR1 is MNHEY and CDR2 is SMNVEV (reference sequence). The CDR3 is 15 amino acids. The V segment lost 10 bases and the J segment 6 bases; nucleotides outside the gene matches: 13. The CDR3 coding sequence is TGTGCCACTATGACTAGCGGGAGAGTTCATTCCGAGCAGTACTTC. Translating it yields CATMTSGRVHSEQYF.

CDR3 loop: CASSQLKSTGELFF. The DNA for the CDR3 is TGTGCCAGCAGCCAACTAAAGAGCACCGGGGAGCTGTTTTTT. The chain has TRBV3-1 (or the pseudogene TRBV3-2) and TRBJ2-2, with D uncertain. This CDR3 region has 14 residues. Trimming pared 2 bases from V and 4 bases from J, leaving 8 bases between. CDR1 LGHDT and CDR2 YNNKEL come from the germline V gene (reference sequence).

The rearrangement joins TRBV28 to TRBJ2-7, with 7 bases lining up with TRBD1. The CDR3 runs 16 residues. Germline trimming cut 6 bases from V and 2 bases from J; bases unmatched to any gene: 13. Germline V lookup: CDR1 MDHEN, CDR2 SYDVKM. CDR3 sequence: CASRDTGTAGTYEQYF. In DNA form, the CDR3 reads TGTGCCAGCAGGGACACCGGGACAGCTGGTACCTACGAGCAGTACTTC.